The 2 T cell receptor beta chains below all came from one sample that was sequenced in a study of CD4+ T cells in melanoma. Here immunoSEQ multiplex PCR was the method, and the copy in TCRdb shows in-frame clones only, minus some. The sample lists over 45,000 clones; approximately 70% were seen once. Sequencing used tumor tissue. Every receptor here comes from a human donor with melanoma.

The genes are TRBV5-8 and TRBJ1-2, with a possible D match to TRBD1 (5 bases). This CDR3 comprises 13 residues. Germline assignment: CDR1 SGHTS and CDR2 YDEGEE. Trimming removed 1 base at V and 6 bases at J, with 10 bases between. The CDR3 region has the DNA TGTGCCAGCAGCTTGTGGGGAGGGGATGGCTACACCTTC. As protein: CASSLWGGDGYTF. The full variable domain, rest sourced from reference TRBV5-8 and TRBJ1-2, is EAGVTQSPTHLIKTRGQQATLRCSPISGHTSVYWYQQALGLGLQFLLWYDEGEERNRGNFPPRFSGRQFPNYSSELNVNALELEDSALYLCASSLWGGDGYTFGSGTRLTVV.

The rearrangement uses TRBV5-1 and TRBJ2-7; weak D call: TRBD1 (6 bases). The CDR3 loop spans 13 amino acids. Trimming shortened V by 4 bases and J by 2 bases, and 10 bases separated the two germline ends. Germline lookup yields CDR1 SGHRS and CDR2 YFSETQ. DNA for the CDR3: TGCGCCAGCAGCGCCGGGACAACCTACGAGCAGTACTTC. This translates into CASSAGTTYEQYF.